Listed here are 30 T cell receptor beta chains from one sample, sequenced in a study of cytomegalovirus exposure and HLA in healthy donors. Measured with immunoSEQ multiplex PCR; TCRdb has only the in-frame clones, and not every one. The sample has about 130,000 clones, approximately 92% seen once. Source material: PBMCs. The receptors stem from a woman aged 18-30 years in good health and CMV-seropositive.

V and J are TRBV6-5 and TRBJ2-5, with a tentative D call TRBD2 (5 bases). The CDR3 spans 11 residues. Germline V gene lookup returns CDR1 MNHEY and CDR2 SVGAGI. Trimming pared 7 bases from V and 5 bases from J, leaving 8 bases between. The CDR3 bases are TGTGCCAGCAAATTAGCGGAGACCCAGTACTTC. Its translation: CASKLAETQYF.

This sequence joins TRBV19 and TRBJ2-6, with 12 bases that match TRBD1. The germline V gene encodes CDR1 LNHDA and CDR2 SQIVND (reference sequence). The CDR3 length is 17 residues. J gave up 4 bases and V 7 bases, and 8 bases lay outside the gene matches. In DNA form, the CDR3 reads TGTGCCAGTATCCCGGGACAGGGGGCACGGGGGGCCAACGTCCTGACTTTC. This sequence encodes CASIPGQGARGANVLTF. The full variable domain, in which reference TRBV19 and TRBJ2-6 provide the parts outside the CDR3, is DGGITQSPKYLFRKEGQNVTLSCEQNLNHDAMYWYRQDPGQGLRLIYYSQIVNDFQKGDIAEGYSVSREKKESFPLTVTSAQKNPTAFYLCASIPGQGARGANVLTFGAGSRLTVL.

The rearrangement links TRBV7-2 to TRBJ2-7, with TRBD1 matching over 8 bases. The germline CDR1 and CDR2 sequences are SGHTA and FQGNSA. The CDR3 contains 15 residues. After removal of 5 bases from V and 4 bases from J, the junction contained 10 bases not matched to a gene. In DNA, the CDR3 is TGTGCCAGCAGCCTCAGCCGGACAGGGCAGTACGAGCAGTACTTC. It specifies CASSLSRTGQYEQYF.

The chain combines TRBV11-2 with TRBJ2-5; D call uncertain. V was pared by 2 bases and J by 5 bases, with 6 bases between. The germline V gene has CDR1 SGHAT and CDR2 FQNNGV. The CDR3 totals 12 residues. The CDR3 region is CASSLIEETQYF. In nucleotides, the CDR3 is TGTGCCAGCAGCTTAATCGAGGAGACCCAGTACTTC.

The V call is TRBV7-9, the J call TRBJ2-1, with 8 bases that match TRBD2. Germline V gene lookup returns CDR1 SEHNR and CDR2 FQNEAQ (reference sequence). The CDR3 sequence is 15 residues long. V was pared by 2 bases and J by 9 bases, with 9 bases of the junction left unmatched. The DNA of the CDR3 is TGTGCCAGCAGCTTATCATCGGGGGGGCCGGGTGAGCAGTTCTTC. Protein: CASSLSSGGPGEQFF.

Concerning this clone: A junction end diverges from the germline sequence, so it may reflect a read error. CDR3 sequence (DNA): TGTGCCAGCTCCCACGGACAGGGGTACGGGCAGTACTTC. This sequence encodes CASSHGQGYGQYF. The chain joins TRBV18 to TRBJ2-7, with 9 bases that match TRBD1. The germline CDR1 and CDR2 sequences are KGHSH and LQKENI. The CDR3 length is 13 residues.

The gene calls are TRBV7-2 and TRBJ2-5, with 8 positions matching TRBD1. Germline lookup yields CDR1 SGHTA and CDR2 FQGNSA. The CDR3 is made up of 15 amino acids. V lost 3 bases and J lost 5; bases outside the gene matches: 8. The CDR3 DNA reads TGTGCCAGCAGCTTCGGACAGGGCAGGCGGGAGACCCAGTACTTC. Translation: CASSFGQGRRETQYF.

The CDR3 nucleotides are TGCGCCAGCCGACAGGGGGCCAATGAGCAGTTCTTC. Translation gives CASRQGANEQFF. V and J are TRBV5-1 and TRBJ2-1; 10 bases match TRBD1. The CDR3 totals 12 residues. Losses at the gene ends were 7 bases for V and 6 bases for J; bases not matched to a gene: 1. CDR1 SGHRS and CDR2 YFSETQ come from the germline V gene. Based on the CDR3 plus reference TRBV5-1 and TRBJ2-1, the full variable domain is KAGVTQTPRYLIKTRGQQVTLSCSPISGHRSVSWYQQTPGQGLQFLFEYFSETQRNKGNFPGRFSGRQFSNSRSEMNVSTLELGDSALYLCASRQGANEQFFGPGTRLTVL.

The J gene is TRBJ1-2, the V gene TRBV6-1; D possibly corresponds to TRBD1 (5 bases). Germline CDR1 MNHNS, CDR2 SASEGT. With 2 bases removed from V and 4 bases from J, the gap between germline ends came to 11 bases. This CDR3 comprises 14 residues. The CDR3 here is CASSEYGGAYGYTF. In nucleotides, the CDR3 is TGTGCCAGCAGTGAATACGGGGGAGCCTATGGCTACACCTTC.

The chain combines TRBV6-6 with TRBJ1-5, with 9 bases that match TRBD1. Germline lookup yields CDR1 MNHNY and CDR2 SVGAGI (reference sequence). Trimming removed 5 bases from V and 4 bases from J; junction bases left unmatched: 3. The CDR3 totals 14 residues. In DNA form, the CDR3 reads TGTGCCAGCAGTACGGGGACAGGGAATCAGCCCCAGCATTTT. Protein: CASSTGTGNQPQHF.

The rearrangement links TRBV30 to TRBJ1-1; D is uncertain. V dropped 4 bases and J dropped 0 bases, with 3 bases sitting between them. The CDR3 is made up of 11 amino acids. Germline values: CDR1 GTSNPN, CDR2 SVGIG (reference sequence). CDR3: CAWNMNTEAFF. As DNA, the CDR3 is TGTGCCTGGAACATGAACACTGAAGCTTTCTTT.

DNA of the CDR3: TGTGCCAGCGCAAAGACAGGATCTGGACAGCCCCAGCATTTT. Protein product: CASAKTGSGQPQHF. The chain joins TRBV2 to TRBJ1-5, with a possible D match to TRBD1 (6 bases). V lost 8 bases and J 7 bases, leaving 18 bases between the germline ends. Germline CDR1 is SNHLY and CDR2 is FYNNEI. This CDR3 has 14 residues.

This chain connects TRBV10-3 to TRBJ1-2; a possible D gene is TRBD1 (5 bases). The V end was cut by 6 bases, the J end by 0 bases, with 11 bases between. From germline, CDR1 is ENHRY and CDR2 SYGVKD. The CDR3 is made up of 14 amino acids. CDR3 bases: TGTGCCATCAGCGAATCGACAGCTAACTATGGCTACACCTTC. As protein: CAISESTANYGYTF.

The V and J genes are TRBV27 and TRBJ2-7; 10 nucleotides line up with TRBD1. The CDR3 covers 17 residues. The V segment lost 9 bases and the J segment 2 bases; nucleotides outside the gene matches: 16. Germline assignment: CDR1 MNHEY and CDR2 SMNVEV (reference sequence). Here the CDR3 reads CASFPYSSGTGAYEQYF. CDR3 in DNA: TGTGCCAGTTTTCCGTACTCTTCCGGGACAGGGGCCTACGAGCAGTACTTC.

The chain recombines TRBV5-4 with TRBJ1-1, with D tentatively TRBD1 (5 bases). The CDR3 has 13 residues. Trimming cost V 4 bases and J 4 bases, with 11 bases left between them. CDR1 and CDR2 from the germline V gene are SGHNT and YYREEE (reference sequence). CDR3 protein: CASSGDSTTEAFF. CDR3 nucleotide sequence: TGTGCCAGCAGCGGTGACAGTACCACTGAAGCTTTCTTT.

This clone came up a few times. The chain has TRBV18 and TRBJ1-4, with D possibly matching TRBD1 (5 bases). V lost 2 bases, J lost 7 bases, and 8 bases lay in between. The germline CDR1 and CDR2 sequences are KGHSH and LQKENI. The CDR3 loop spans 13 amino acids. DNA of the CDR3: TGTGCCAGCTCACCATTAAGGGGTGAAAAACTGTTTTTT. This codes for CASSPLRGEKLFF.

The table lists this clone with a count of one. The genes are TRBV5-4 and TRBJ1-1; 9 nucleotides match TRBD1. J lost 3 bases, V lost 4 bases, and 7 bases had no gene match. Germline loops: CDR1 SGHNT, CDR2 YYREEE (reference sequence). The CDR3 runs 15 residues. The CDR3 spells CASSLAGTGYTEAFF. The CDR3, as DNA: TGTGCCAGCAGCCTCGCCGGGACAGGGTACACTGAAGCTTTCTTT.

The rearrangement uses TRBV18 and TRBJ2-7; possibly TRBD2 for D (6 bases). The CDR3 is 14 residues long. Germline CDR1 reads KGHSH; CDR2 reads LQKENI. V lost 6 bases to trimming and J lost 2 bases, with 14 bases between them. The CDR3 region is CASSRAGTPYEQYF. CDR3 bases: TGTGCCAGCTCGCGAGCGGGTACCCCCTACGAGCAGTACTTC.

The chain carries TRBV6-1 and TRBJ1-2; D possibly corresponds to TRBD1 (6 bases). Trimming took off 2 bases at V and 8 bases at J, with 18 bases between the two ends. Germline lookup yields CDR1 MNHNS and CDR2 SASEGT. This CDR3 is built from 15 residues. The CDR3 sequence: CASSEFRGHPAGYTF. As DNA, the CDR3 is TGTGCCAGCAGTGAATTCCGGGGACACCCAGCGGGCTACACCTTC.

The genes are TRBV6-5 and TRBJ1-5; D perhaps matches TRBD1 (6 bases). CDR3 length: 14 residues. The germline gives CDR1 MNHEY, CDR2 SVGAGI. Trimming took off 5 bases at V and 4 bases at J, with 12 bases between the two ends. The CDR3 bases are TGTGCCAGCAGTAAGGGGGGGACAAATCAGCCCCAGCATTTT. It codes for CASSKGGTNQPQHF.

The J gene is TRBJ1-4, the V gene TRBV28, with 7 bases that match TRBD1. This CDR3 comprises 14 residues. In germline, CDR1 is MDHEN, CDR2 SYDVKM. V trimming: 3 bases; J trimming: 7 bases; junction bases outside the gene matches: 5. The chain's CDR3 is CASSLNTGVEKLFF. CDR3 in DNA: TGTGCCAGCAGTTTGAATACAGGGGTTGAAAAACTGTTTTTT.

The CDR3 bases are TGTGCCAGCAGTGGGGGGGTTGGAGAGACCCAGTACTTC. It yields the protein CASSGGVGETQYF. The chain uses TRBV6-1 and TRBJ2-5; tentatively, D is TRBD2 (6 bases). Trimming took off 4 bases at V and 4 bases at J, with 10 bases between the two ends. This CDR3 is built from 13 residues. In germline, CDR1 is MNHNS, CDR2 SASEGT.

The CDR3 bases are TGTGCCAGCAGCGTAGACGGGGGGGCATCAGATACGCAGTATTTT. This sequence encodes CASSVDGGASDTQYF. The rearrangement links TRBV9 to TRBJ2-3, with TRBD2 identical over 8 bases. V was clipped by 0 bases and J by 4 bases; unmatched bases: 4. CDR1 and CDR2 (germline): SGDLS, YYNGEE. The CDR3 has 15 residues.

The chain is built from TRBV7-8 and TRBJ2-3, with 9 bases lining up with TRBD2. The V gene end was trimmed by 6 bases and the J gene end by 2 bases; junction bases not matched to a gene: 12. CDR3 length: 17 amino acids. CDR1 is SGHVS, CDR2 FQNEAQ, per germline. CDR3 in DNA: TGTGCCAGCAGTCCAGTCCCCTTAGCGGGGGACACAGATACGCAGTATTTT. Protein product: CASSPVPLAGDTDTQYF. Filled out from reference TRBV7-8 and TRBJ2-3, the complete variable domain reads GAGVSQSPRYKVAKRGQDVALRCDPISGHVSLFWYQQALGQGPEFLTYFQNEAQLDKSGLPSDRFFAERPEGSVSTLKIQRTQQEDSAVYLCASSPVPLAGDTDTQYFGPGTRLTVL.

The CDR3 loop reads CASSAVAVRNSPLHF. The CDR3, as DNA: TGTGCCAGCAGTGCCGTAGCAGTGAGGAATTCACCCCTCCACTTT. The V gene is TRBV2, the J gene TRBJ1-6; D not certain. Germline CDR1 and CDR2: SNHLY and FYNNEI. The CDR3 extends over 15 amino acids. V lost 4 bases, J lost 7 bases, and 14 bases lay in between.

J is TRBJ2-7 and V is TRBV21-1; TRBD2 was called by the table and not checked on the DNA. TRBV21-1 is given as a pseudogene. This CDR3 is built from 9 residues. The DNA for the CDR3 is TGTGCCAGCCGCTACGAGCAGTACTTC. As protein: CASRYEQYF.

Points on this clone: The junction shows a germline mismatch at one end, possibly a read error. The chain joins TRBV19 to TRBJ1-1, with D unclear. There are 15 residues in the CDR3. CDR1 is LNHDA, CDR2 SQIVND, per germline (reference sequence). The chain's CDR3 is CASSHPRGGSTETFF. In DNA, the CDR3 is TGTGCCAGTAGTCACCCTAGAGGCGGTAGCACTGAAACTTTCTTT.

The CDR3 sequence: CASRGTSLNTDTQYF. The CDR3 coding sequence is TGTGCCAGTAGGGGGACTAGCCTTAACACAGATACGCAGTATTTT. The chain recombines TRBV19 with TRBJ2-3; 9 bases match TRBD2. The CDR3 length is 15 residues. V gave up 6 bases and J gave up 2 bases; unmatched junction bases: 6. Germline CDR1 LNHDA, CDR2 SQIVND (reference sequence). The entire variable domain, with the rest obtained from reference TRBV19 and TRBJ2-3, is as follows: DGGITQSPKYLFRKEGQNVTLSCEQNLNHDAMYWYRQDPGQGLRLIYYSQIVNDFQKGDIAEGYSVSREKKESFPLTVTSAQKNPTAFYLCASRGTSLNTDTQYFGPGTRLTVL.

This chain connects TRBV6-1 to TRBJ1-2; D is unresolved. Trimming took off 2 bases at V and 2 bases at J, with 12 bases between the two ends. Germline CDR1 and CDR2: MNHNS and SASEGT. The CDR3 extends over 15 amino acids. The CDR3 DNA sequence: TGTGCCAGCAGTGAACCAGCCGGGGAGAACTATGGCTACACCTTC. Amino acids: CASSEPAGENYGYTF.

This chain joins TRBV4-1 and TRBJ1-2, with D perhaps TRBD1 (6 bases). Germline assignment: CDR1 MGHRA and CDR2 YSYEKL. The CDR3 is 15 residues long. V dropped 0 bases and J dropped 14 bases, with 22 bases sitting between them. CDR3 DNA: TGCGCCAGCAGCCAAGACCGGATAGGACAGACCGAGGCAACCTTC. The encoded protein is CASSQDRIGQTEATF.